A single sample is the source of the 13 T cell receptor beta chains below, sequenced in a study of cytomegalovirus exposure and HLA in healthy donors. 60 Vbeta and 13 Jbeta primers were used in PCR. Sequencing was performed with immunoSEQ multiplex PCR; in TCRdb, only in-frame clones are kept and a portion is missing. The sample holds some 180,000 clones; 80% are singletons and the top ten take around 1.4%. Material: PBMCs. These receptor sequences come from a girl between 5 and 17 years old in good health and CMV-seropositive.

The chain links TRBV6-1 to TRBJ2-2; tentative D call: TRBD2 (5 bases). V was trimmed by 7 bases and J by 6 bases, leaving 15 bases between them. CDR1 and CDR2 (germline): MNHNS, SASEGT. The CDR3 contains 14 residues. CDR3 in DNA: TGTGCCAGCACCCCTCCCCGGAGGCCCGGGGAGCTGTTTTTT. Amino acids: CASTPPRRPGELFF.

V usage is TRBV6-5 and J usage is TRBJ2-3; 10 bases fit TRBD2. The CDR3 is made up of 15 amino acids. Germline loops: CDR1 MNHEY, CDR2 SVGAGI. J gave up 6 bases and V 8 bases, and 11 bases lay outside the gene matches. The CDR3 sequence: CASWGTSARGDTQYF. In nucleotides, the CDR3 is TGTGCCAGCTGGGGGACTAGCGCTCGCGGGGATACGCAGTATTTT.

The CDR3 DNA reads as TGTGCCAGCTCACCAAACGGGGGTAACTATCAGCCCCAGCATTTT. It translates to CASSPNGGNYQPQHF. This chain links TRBV18 with TRBJ1-5, with D perhaps TRBD1 (5 bases). V lost 2 bases and J 5 bases, leaving 13 bases between the germline ends. Germline V gene data show CDR1 as KGHSH and CDR2 as LQKENI. The CDR3 sequence is 15 residues long.

Worth noting for this clone: Germline and junction disagree at one end, which may indicate a read error. The chain employs TRBV29-1 and TRBJ1-2; D not resolved. Per germline, CDR1 SQVTM and CDR2 ANQGSEA. CDR3 length equals 14 residues. The DNA of the CDR3 is TGCAGCGTTGAAGAGGACTCCGGGGTTGACGGCTACCCCTTC. This translates into CSVEEDSGVDGYPF.

V usage is TRBV5-1 and J usage is TRBJ1-1; 10 nucleotides line up with TRBD1. Germline CDR1 is SGHRS and CDR2 is YFSETQ. The CDR3 is made up of 17 amino acids. The ends lost 2 bases at V and 5 bases at J; junction bases unmatched: 12. The CDR3 coding sequence is TGCGCCAGCAGCTTCCAGTCCCGGGACAGGGGTGATACTGAAGCTTTCTTT. This encodes CASSFQSRDRGDTEAFF.

The chain combines TRBV29-1 with TRBJ2-6, with D possibly TRBD1 on 5 matching bases. V was shortened by 6 bases and J by 1 base, with 10 bases between the two germline ends. Germline lookup yields CDR1 SQVTM and CDR2 ANQGSEA. The CDR3 spans 14 residues. CDR3 protein: CSVDNQSGANVLTF. The CDR3 nucleotides are TGCAGCGTGGACAACCAGTCTGGGGCCAACGTCCTGACTTTC.

The CDR3 sequence: CASGLVRPSGSPNYWSSYNEQFF. CDR3 in DNA: TGTGCTAGTGGTTTGGTACGGCCTAGCGGGTCCCCTAACTACTGGAGCTCCTACAATGAGCAGTTCTTC. This sequence joins TRBV12-5 and TRBJ2-1; 8 positions agree with TRBD2. V lost 0 bases to trimming and J lost 0 bases; unmatched junction nucleotides: 22. The germline V gene encodes CDR1 LGHNT and CDR2 FRNRAP. This CDR3 spans 23 amino acids.

This rearrangement joins TRBV5-6 to TRBJ2-5, with 8 nucleotides matching TRBD2. The V gene end was trimmed by 0 bases and the J gene end by 5 bases; junction bases not matched to a gene: 6. The length of the CDR3 is 15 residues. Germline values: CDR1 SGHDT, CDR2 YYEEEE. The CDR3, as DNA: TGTGCCAGCAGCTTGGGAAGCGGGAGACGGGAGACCCAGTACTTC. This translates into CASSLGSGRRETQYF. Combining the CDR3 with reference TRBV5-6 and TRBJ2-5 gives the whole variable domain DAGVTQSPTHLIKTRGQQVTLRCSPKSGHDTVSWYQQALGQGPQFIFQYYEEEERQRGNFPDRFSGHQFPNYSSELNVNALLLGDSALYLCASSLGSGRRETQYFGPGTRLLVL.

The chain is built from TRBV7-9 and TRBJ2-6, with no clear D. The CDR3 has 16 amino acids. The V end was cut by 1 base, the J end by 0 bases, with 7 bases between. Germline CDR1 is SEHNR and CDR2 is FQNEAQ (reference sequence). The CDR3 nucleotides are TGTGCCAGCAGCTTAGTTCACTTCTCTGGGGCCAACGTCCTGACTTTC. It translates to CASSLVHFSGANVLTF.

This chain joins TRBV10-3 and TRBJ2-1; 10 positions agree with TRBD2. V lost 8 bases to trimming and J lost 10 bases; unmatched junction nucleotides: 8. This CDR3 has 13 amino acids. Germline-derived CDR1 and CDR2 are ENHRY and SYGVKD. As DNA, the CDR3 is TGTGCCATCTCTAGCGGGAGCCCAGGGGAGCAGTTCTTC. This translates into CAISSGSPGEQFF.

The CDR3 nucleotides are TGTGCCAGCATCAAGGGCACAGGGACTACGCAGTATTTT. The encoded protein is CASIKGTGTTQYF. This rearrangement joins TRBV6-1 to TRBJ2-3; TRBD1 might be the D (6 bases). CDR1 MNHNS and CDR2 SASEGT come from the germline V gene. The length of the CDR3 is 13 residues. With 7 bases removed from V and 8 bases from J, the gap between germline ends came to 16 bases.

This chain links TRBV10-2 with TRBJ1-5, with D perhaps matching TRBD1 (5 bases). The V end lost 2 bases, the J end lost 2 bases, and 10 bases lay between the germline ends. CDR3 length: 15 residues. The V gene's germline CDR1 is WSHSY and CDR2 SAAADI. The chain's CDR3 is CASSETWGGNQPQHF. The CDR3 bases are TGCGCCAGCAGTGAGACGTGGGGCGGCAATCAGCCCCAGCATTTT.

This sequence joins TRBV4-1 and TRBJ1-3, with 7 bases matching TRBD1. Trimming cost V 2 bases and J 2 bases; bases outside gene matches: 3. Germline V gives CDR1 MGHRA, CDR2 YSYEKL. The CDR3 loop spans 15 amino acids. The CDR3 DNA follows: TGCGCCAGCAGCCAACCGACAGGGACTGGAAACACCATATATTTT. Its translation: CASSQPTGTGNTIYF.